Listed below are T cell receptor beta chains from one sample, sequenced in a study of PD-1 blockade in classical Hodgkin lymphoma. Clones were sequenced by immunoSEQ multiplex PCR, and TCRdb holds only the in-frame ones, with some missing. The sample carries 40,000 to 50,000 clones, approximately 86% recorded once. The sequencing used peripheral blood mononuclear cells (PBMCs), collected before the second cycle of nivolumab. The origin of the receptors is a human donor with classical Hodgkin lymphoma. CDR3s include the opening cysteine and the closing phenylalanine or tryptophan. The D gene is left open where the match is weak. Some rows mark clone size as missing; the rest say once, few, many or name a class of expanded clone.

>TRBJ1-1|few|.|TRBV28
TGTGCCAGCATTTTGCAGTGGAACACTGAAGCTTTCTTT
CASILQWNTEAFF
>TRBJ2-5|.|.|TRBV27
TGTGCCAGCAGTTTGTTCGGCGGGCTTGAGACCCAGTACTTC
CASSLFGGLETQYF
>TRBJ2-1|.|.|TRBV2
TGTGCCAGCAGAGGGGACTGGAACAATGAGCAGTTCTTC
CASRGDWNNEQFF
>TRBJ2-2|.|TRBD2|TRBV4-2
TGTGCCAGCAGCCAAGTCGGGACTAGCGGGAGCGCGAACACCGGGGAGCTGTTTTTT
CASSQVGTSGSANTGELFF
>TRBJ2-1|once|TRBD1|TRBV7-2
TGTGCCAGCAGCCAGACAGGGGGAACGAATGAGCAGTTCTTC
CASSQTGGTNEQFF
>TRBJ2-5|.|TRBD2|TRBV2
TGTGCCAGCAGTGAATTAGCGGGGGGCCAGGGGACCCAGTACTTC
CASSELAGGQGTQYF
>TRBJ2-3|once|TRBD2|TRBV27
TGTGCCAGCAGTTTCCTAGCGGGAGGGACAGATACGCAGTATTTT
CASSFLAGGTDTQYF
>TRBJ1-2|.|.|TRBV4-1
TGCGCCAGCAGCCAAGGGCGCATTACCAACTATGGCTACACCTTC
CASSQGRITNYGYTF
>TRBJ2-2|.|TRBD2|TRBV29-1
TGCAGCGTTGATGTCGGGAGGGGCACCGGGGAGCTGTTTTTT
CSVDVGRGTGELFF
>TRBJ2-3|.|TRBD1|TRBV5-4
TGTGCCAGCAGCTTGCCGCGGACAGGGGCAGATACGCAGTATTTT
CASSLPRTGADTQYF
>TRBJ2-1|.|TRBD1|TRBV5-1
TGCGCCAGCTATGGGGACAGGTCCTACAATGAGCAGTTCTTC
CASYGDRSYNEQFF
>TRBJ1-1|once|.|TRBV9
TGTGCCAGCAGCGTAGTGGGTGGGAACACTGAAGCTTTCTTT
CASSVVGGNTEAFF
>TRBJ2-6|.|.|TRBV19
TGTGCCAGTAGTATGGGGGTTTTGGGGAGTGGGGCCAACGTCCTGACTTTC
CASSMGVLGSGANVLTF
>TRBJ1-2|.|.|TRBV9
TGTGCCAGCAGCCCCCAGCACAGTCTGGGGGATGGCTACACCTTC
CASSPQHSLGDGYTF
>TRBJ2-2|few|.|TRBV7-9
TGTGCCAGCAGCCCCCGGGCTAGGGTTGGGAACACCGGGGAGCTGTTTTTT
CASSPRARVGNTGELFF
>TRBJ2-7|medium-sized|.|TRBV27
TGTGCCAGCAGTCCCATGTGGGGGGAGGCCCACGAGCAGTACTTC
CASSPMWGEAHEQYF
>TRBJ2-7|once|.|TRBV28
TGTGCCAGCACGACCCCCACGATGGGAGAGCAGTACTTC
CASTTPTMGEQYF
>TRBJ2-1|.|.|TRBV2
TGTGCCAGCAGTGAAGAACGGGGGACTTACAATGAGCAGTTCTTC
CASSEERGTYNEQFF
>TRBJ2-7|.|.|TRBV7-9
TGTGCCAGCAGCTTGCCCGGGACAACTTCCTACGAGCAGTACTTC
CASSLPGTTSYEQYF
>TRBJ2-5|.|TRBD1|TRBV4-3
TGCGCCAGCAGCCAAGCGGCAGGGGGAATGGAGACCCAGTACTTC
CASSQAAGGMETQYF
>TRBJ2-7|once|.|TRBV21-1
TGTGCCAGCAGCAAAGTGCTCCAGGGGAGAGAGCAGTACTTC
CASSKVLQGREQYF
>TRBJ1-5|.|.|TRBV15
TGTGCCACCAGCAGAGCCGGCAGGGTCACTCAGCCCCAGCATTTT
CATSRAGRVTQPQHF
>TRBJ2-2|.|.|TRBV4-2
TGTGCCAGCAGCCAAGGCGAGAACACCGGGGAGCTGTTTTTT
CASSQGENTGELFF
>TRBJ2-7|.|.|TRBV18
TGTGCCAGCTCGCCTAGGACAGATTACGAGCAGTACTTC
CASSPRTDYEQYF
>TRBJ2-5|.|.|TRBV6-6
TGTGCCAGCAGTTACTCGACCCTGGGTCAAGAGACCCAGTACTTC
CASSYSTLGQETQYF
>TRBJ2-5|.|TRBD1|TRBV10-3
TGTGCCATCAGTGAGTCCCGGACAGGGGAGACCCAGTACTTC
CAISESRTGETQYF
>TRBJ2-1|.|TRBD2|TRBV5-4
TGTGCCAGCAGCTCCACCAGCGGGAGTGGATACAATGAGCAGTTCTTC
CASSSTSGSGYNEQFF
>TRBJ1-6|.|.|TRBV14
TGTGCCAGCAGCCAGTCTTCCGGGGTACACTCACCCCTCCACTTT
CASSQSSGVHSPLHF
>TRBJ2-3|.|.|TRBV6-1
TGTGCCAGCAGTCGGGGCGAATCTAGCACAGATACGCAGTATTTT
CASSRGESSTDTQYF
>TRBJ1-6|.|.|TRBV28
TGTGCCAGCAGTTTTCTAGGGGATAATTCACCCCTCCACTTT
CASSFLGDNSPLHF
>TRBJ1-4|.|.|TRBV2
TGTGCCAGCAGGGATAGGGCCCAAGGCGGTGAAAAACTGTTTTTT
CASRDRAQGGEKLFF
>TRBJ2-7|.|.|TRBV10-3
TGTGCCATCAGTGAGACAGGCTACGAGCAGTACTTC
CAISETGYEQYF
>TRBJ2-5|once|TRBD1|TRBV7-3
TGTGCCAGCAGCCCAGGGACAGGGAAAGAGACCCAGTACTTC
CASSPGTGKETQYF
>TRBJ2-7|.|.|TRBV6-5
TGTGCCAGCAGCCGACAGGCCTCCTACGAGCAGTACTTC
CASSRQASYEQYF
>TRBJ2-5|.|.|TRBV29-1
TGCAGCGTACTACTTGATGAGGAGACCCAGTACTTC
CSVLLDEETQYF
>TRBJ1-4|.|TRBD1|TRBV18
TGTGCCAGCTCACCAAATTTGGACAGGGATCTGTTTTTT
CASSPNLDRDLFF
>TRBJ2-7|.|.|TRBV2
TGTGCCAGCAGTATCCAGGGGGGGCTGGATGAGCAGTACTTC
CASSIQGGLDEQYF
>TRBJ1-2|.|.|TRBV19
TGTGCCAGTAGTCTAGGACAGCGCTTTGGCTACACCTTC
CASSLGQRFGYTF
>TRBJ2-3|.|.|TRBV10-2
TGCGCCAGCAGTGATGGCCTTCGCACAGATACGCAGTATTTT
CASSDGLRTDTQYF
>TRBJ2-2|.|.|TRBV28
TGTGCCAGCAGCCGAACTTCAAGCGGTAACACCGGGGAGCTGTTTTTT
CASSRTSSGNTGELFF
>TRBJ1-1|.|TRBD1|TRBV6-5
TGTGCCAGCAGTTACTTGGGACAGGGGGTGAGCACTGAAGCTTTCTTT
CASSYLGQGVSTEAFF
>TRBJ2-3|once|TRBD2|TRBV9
TGTGCCAGCAGCGCCTGTTGGCTAGCGGGAGGAAGAAGCACAGATACGCAGTATTTT
CASSACWLAGGRSTDTQYF
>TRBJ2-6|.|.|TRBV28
TGTGCCAGCAGTCCAATGGGCTCTGGGGCCAACGTCCTGACTTTC
CASSPMGSGANVLTF
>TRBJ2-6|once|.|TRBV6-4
TGTGCCGCCGGGAGCGGTATGGGCACTGGGGCCAACGTCCTGACTTTC
CAAGSGMGTGANVLTF
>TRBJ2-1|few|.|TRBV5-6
TGTGCCAGCAGCTTAGGAGGGCCCAATGAGCAGTTCTTC
CASSLGGPNEQFF
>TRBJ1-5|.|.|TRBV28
TGTGCCAGCAGTTTGCCAGGGAATCAGCCCCAGCATTTT
CASSLPGNQPQHF
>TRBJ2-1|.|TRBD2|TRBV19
TGTGCCAGTAGACTAGCGGGGGATATGGATGAGCAGTTCTTC
CASRLAGDMDEQFF
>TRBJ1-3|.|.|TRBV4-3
TGCGCCAGCAGCCAAGAATGGTCAGTTTCTGGAAACACCATATATTTT
CASSQEWSVSGNTIYF
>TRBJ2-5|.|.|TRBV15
TGTGCCACCAGGCAGGACAGCATCCCTTCGGAGACCCAGTACTTC
CATRQDSIPSETQYF
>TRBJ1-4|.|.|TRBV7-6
TGTGCCAGCAGCTTAGCCCCGGGAACTAATGAAAAACTGTTTTTT
CASSLAPGTNEKLFF
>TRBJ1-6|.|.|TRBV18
TGTGCCAGCTCACCAGTCTGGAGCTCCTATAATTCACCCCTCCACTTT
CASSPVWSSYNSPLHF
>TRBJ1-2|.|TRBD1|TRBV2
TGTGCCAGCAGTGGAGGACAGGGCCTCTATGGCTACACCTTC
CASSGGQGLYGYTF
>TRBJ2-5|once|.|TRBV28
TGTGCCAGCAGTTCGATTTATCCCGGGACAGAGACCCAGTACTTC
CASSSIYPGTETQYF
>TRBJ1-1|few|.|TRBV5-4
TGTGCCAGCAGCTTGCAGGGCCACACTGAAGCTTTCTTT
CASSLQGHTEAFF
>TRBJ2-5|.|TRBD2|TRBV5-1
TGCGCCAGCAGCCTGAACGTAGCGGGAGGGCTCGAGACCCAGTACTTC
CASSLNVAGGLETQYF
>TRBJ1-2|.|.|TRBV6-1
TGTGCCAGCAGCCTAGGACGGGCCTACACCTTC
CASSLGRAYTF
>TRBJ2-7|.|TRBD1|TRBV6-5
TGTGCCAGCAGTTACTACTCCGGGACAGGGGCCTACGAGCAGTACTTC
CASSYYSGTGAYEQYF
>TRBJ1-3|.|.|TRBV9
TGTGCCAGCAGTGCACGGGAGGCGTTATCCGGAAACACCATATATTTT
CASSAREALSGNTIYF
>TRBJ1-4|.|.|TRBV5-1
TGCGCCAGCAGCCCCCGGACATCAACTAATGAAAAACTGTTTTTT
CASSPRTSTNEKLFF